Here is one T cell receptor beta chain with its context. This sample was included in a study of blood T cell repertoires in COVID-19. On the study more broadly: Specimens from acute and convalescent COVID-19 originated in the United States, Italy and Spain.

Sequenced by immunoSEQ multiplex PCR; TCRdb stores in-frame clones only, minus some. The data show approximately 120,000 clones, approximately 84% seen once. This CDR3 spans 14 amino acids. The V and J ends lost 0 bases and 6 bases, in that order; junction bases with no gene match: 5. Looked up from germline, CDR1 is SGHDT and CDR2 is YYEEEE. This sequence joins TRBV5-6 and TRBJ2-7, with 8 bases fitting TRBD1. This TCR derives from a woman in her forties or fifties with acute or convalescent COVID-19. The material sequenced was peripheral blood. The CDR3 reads CASSLDTGGSEQYF. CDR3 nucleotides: TGTGCCAGCAGCTTGGACACAGGGGGAAGCGAGCAGTACTTC.